What follows are 9 T cell receptor beta chains derived from one specimen sequenced in a study of blood T cell repertoires in COVID-19. The repertoire was sequenced with immunoSEQ multiplex PCR; TCRdb's copy has only in-frame clones and lacks some. The sample includes 200,000 to 250,000 clones, around 80% of them seen just once. The material sequenced was peripheral blood. These receptors originate from a woman between 25 and 40 years old with COVID-19, enrolled during active disease.

The chain joins TRBV7-3 to TRBJ2-7; weak D call: TRBD2 (6 bases). Trimming removed 3 bases from V and 0 bases from J, with 12 bases in between. CDR1 and CDR2 from the germline V gene are SGHTA and FQGTGA. This CDR3 is built from 15 residues. Here the CDR3 DNA reads TGTGCCAGCAGCTTCGGACTATCGAACTCCTACGAGCAGTACTTC. It yields the protein CASSFGLSNSYEQYF.

The gene calls are TRBV7-2 and TRBJ1-1, with 8 bases matching TRBD1. The CDR3 is made up of 14 amino acids. Germline CDR1 reads SGHTA; CDR2 reads FQGNSA. After removal of 3 bases from V and 3 bases from J, the junction contained 3 bases not matched to a gene. The CDR3 sequence: CASSFDRGDTEAFF. In DNA, the CDR3 is TGTGCCAGCAGCTTCGACAGGGGTGACACTGAAGCTTTCTTT.

In DNA, the CDR3 is TGTGCCAGCAGCCAAGATTTCGCTAGCGGGATTTCAGATACGCAGTATTTT. Translated, it gives CASSQDFASGISDTQYF. The chain is built from TRBV3-1 (or the pseudogene TRBV3-2) and TRBJ2-3; 9 nucleotides match TRBD2. The CDR3 sequence is 17 residues long. Trimming removed 0 bases from V and 4 bases from J; junction bases left unmatched: 8. Germline CDR1 is LGHDT and CDR2 is YNNKEL (reference sequence).

The chain combines TRBV27 with TRBJ2-3; D is possibly TRBD1 (6 bases). The germline V gene has CDR1 MNHEY and CDR2 SMNVEV (reference sequence). This CDR3 has 17 amino acids. The V and J ends lost 4 bases and 1 base respectively, with 18 bases between them. DNA of the CDR3: TGTGCCAGCAGTTCTCTCCCCGGACAGTCCCGCACAGATACGCAGTATTTT. Its translation is CASSSLPGQSRTDTQYF.

The CDR3 nucleotides read TGTGCCAGCAGTTACTCGGGCGGGAGGGCCTACGAGCAGTACTTC. Protein: CASSYSGGRAYEQYF. This sequence joins TRBV6-6 and TRBJ2-7, with 9 bases that match TRBD2. There are 15 residues in the CDR3. The germline CDR1 and CDR2 sequences are MNHNY and SVGAGI (reference sequence). V was clipped by 0 bases and J by 2 bases; unmatched bases: 2.

The V and J genes are TRBV28 and TRBJ2-3, with 9 bases fitting TRBD2. CDR1 is MDHEN and CDR2 is SYDVKM in the germline V gene. The CDR3 runs to 18 residues. V shed 6 bases, J shed 1 base, and the junction held 14 bases outside the gene matches. CDR3 nucleotides: TGTGCCAGCAGCCTAGGATTAGCGGGAGTTCGCGGCACAGATACGCAGTATTTT. This sequence encodes CASSLGLAGVRGTDTQYF.

V and J are TRBV29-1 and TRBJ1-1; D is possibly TRBD1 (6 bases). The germline CDR1 and CDR2 sequences are SQVTM and ANQGSEA. There are 13 residues in the CDR3. The germline V and J ends were trimmed by 3 bases and 7 bases, with 15 bases remaining between them. CDR3: CSVDPGRGSEAFF. The CDR3 DNA follows: TGCAGCGTTGATCCGGGCAGGGGAAGTGAAGCTTTCTTT.

This clone has only one observation. The genes are TRBV4-2 and TRBJ2-1; 10 nucleotides match TRBD2. V was pared by 0 bases and J by 1 base, with 6 bases of the junction left unmatched. Germline CDR1 is LGHNA and CDR2 is YNFKEQ. The length of the CDR3 is 18 residues. The CDR3 DNA reads TGTGCCAGCAGCCAAGATCTCACTAGCGGGATATCCTACAATGAGCAGTTCTTC. This encodes CASSQDLTSGISYNEQFF.

The gene calls are TRBV4-3 and TRBJ1-5; 7 positions agree with TRBD1. CDR3 length equals 16 residues. V was clipped by 0 bases and J by 5 bases; unmatched bases: 7. Germline loops: CDR1 LGHNA, CDR2 YSLEER. The CDR3 bases are TGCGCCAGCAGCCAAGATCGGGGACAGCAGCATCAGCCCCAGCATTTT. Encoded protein: CASSQDRGQQHQPQHF.